This TCR beta chain is drawn from a study of CD8 T cells in Susac syndrome. With random hexamers, reverse transcription was performed on roughly 0.45 to 1 ug of RNA. TCRdb called the immunoSEQ multiplex PCR reads again in MiXCR, with one record for every CDR3 protein. The sample contains about 110,000 distinct CDR3 sequences, 94% of which appear only once. Deletions cut 4 bases from V and 3 bases from J, with 14 bases between. Germline CDR1 and CDR2: SGHNT and YYREEE (reference sequence). CDR3 length: 14 residues. The rearrangement joins TRBV5-4 to TRBJ2-7, with D possibly being TRBD1 (5 bases). Sequencing input: CD8+ T cells from PBMCs. This receptor was obtained from a human donor with Susac syndrome. The CDR3 DNA reads TGTGCCAGCAGCGCACAGTGGGGCAGCTACGAGCAGTACTTC. Translated: CASSAQWGSYEQYF.